This paragraph covers one T cell receptor beta chain sequence. What it binds is not known. This sample is part of a study of T cells in localized non-small cell lung cancer. General study findings and limits: Tumor samples were not multi-region, leaving intratumor heterogeneity unexcluded. There were a median around 60 of the top 100 tumor clones appearing in adjacent lung. A denser population of T cells in blood accompanied longer overall survival.

Between the trimmed V and J ends, which lost 2 bases and 5 bases, there was a span of 12 bases. CDR3 length equals 14 residues. Germline CDR1 is SGHVS and CDR2 is FNYEAQ. TCRdb's copy holds only in-frame clones and misses some; the assay was immunoSEQ multiplex PCR. The data show roughly 14,000 clones, about 87% seen once. The starting material was peripheral blood mononuclear cells, obtained before any cancer treatment. The source of this sequence is a male donor at least 60 years old with stage II lung adenocarcinoma. This sequence joins TRBV7-6 and TRBJ2-5; D not resolved. CDR3 residues: CASSLTYDGETQYF. The CDR3 region has the DNA TGTGCCAGCAGCTTAACTTACGATGGCGAGACCCAGTACTTC. Variable domain in full (rest from reference TRBV7-6 and TRBJ2-5): GAGVSQSPRYKVTKRGQDVALRCDPISGHVSLYWYRQALGQGPEFLTYFNYEAQQDKSGLPNDRFSAERPEGSISTLTIQRTEQRDSAMYRCASSLTYDGETQYFGPGTRLLVL.